Following are 16 T cell receptor beta chains from one sample sequenced in a study of T cells in Graves' hyperthyroidism and ophthalmopathy. RNA transcripts gave rise to amplified TCR beta CDR3 regions. HTBI primers drove first-round RT-PCR of the TCR CDR3. Each CDR3 protein gets one entry after TCRdb re-called the multiplex PCR reads with MiXCR. The repertoire has approximately 870,000 distinct CDR3 sequences, 35% to 40% of them found once; the top ten carry around 10%. Material: blood. These receptors were taken from a young man with Graves' hyperthyroidism.

This clonotype was seen at least ten times. Written as DNA, the CDR3 is TGTGCCAGCAGCTTAATGGGCGCAACTGAAGCTTTCTTT. As protein: CASSLMGATEAFF. The V gene is TRBV7-9, the J gene TRBJ1-1; no definite D call. This CDR3 has 13 residues. Trimming stripped 2 bases from V and 5 bases from J, with 9 bases between. Germline V gene data show CDR1 as SEHNR and CDR2 as FQNEAQ (reference sequence).

This clonotype appeared many times. At one end the junction does not follow the germline gene, possibly because of a read error. The chain has TRBV7-7 and TRBJ1-2, with a tentative D call TRBD1 (5 bases). This CDR3 has 16 amino acids. CDR1 and CDR2 (germline): SSHAT, FNYEAQ (reference sequence). The CDR3 DNA is TGTGCTAGCAGCTTAGGCGTGGTGGGGGACTCCCATGGCTACACCTTC. This gives the protein CASSLGVVGDSHGYTF.

Regarding this clonotype: Its ends do not fully match the called genes, so a read error is possible. The CDR3 is CASSLGWEISYEQYF. In nucleotides, the CDR3 is TGTGCCAGCAGCTTGGGGTGGGAAATCTCCTACGAGCAGTACTTC. The chain has TRBV5-1 and TRBJ2-7; unclear D gene. The germline gives CDR1 SGHRS, CDR2 YFSETQ. The CDR3 is 15 amino acids.

This clonotype was observed many times. The chain is built from TRBV10-3 and TRBJ2-6; 9 bases match TRBD2. Germline CDR1 and CDR2: ENHRY and SYGVKD. CDR3 length: 18 residues. After removal of 6 bases from V and 4 bases from J, the junction contained 13 bases not matched to a gene. Here the CDR3 DNA reads TGTGCCATCAGCCCACTAGGCGGGGGGGCCTCAGGGGCCAACGTCCTGACTTTC. Translation: CAISPLGGGASGANVLTF.

The chain uses TRBV2 and TRBJ2-6; no clear D gene. This CDR3 comprises 16 residues. Germline CDR1 reads SNHLY; CDR2 reads FYNNEI. The V end lost 6 bases, the J end lost 0 bases, and 12 bases lay between the germline ends. The CDR3 coding sequence is TGTGCCAGCAGCCTGCAAGTACCCTCTGGGGCCAACGTCCTGACTTTC. Translation: CASSLQVPSGANVLTF.

On this clonotype: Its ends do not fully match the called genes, so a read error is possible. This rearrangement joins TRBV29-1 to TRBJ2-7; possibly TRBD1 for D (6 bases). Germline-derived CDR1 and CDR2 are SQVTM and ANQGSEA. CDR3 length equals 13 residues. CDR3 DNA: TGCAGCGGAGGGGGTACGACGGTCTACGAGCAGTATTTC. It translates to CSGGGTTVYEQYF.

The V and J genes are TRBV6-1 and TRBJ1-5, with 7 bases aligning to TRBD1. The germline V gene encodes CDR1 MNHNS and CDR2 SASEGT. There are 19 residues in the CDR3. V was clipped by 5 bases and J by 3 bases; unmatched bases: 19. As DNA, the CDR3 is TGTGCCAGCAGTTACTCGACTCGGAGGGGGACAGCTTACAATCAGCCCCAGCATTTT. Translation: CASSYSTRRGTAYNQPQHF.

V gene TRBV7-3 combines with J gene TRBJ1-1, with D possibly matching TRBD1 (5 bases). The germline gives CDR1 SGHTA, CDR2 FQGTGA. V lost 5 bases to trimming and J lost 5 bases, with 15 bases between them. CDR3 size: 14 residues. CDR3 protein: CASSPRGFETEAFF. The CDR3 nucleotides read TGTGCCAGCAGCCCTCGGGGGTTTGAGACTGAAGCTTTCTTT.

The CDR3 here is CSVEKGLGELFF. CDR3 sequence (DNA): TGCAGCGTTGAAAAAGGCCTCGGGGAGCTGTTTTTT. The chain carries TRBV29-1 and TRBJ2-2; no clear D gene. Germline V gives CDR1 SQVTM, CDR2 ANQGSEA. V lost 2 bases to trimming and J lost 7 bases, with 8 bases between them. This CDR3 spans 12 amino acids.

A note on this clonotype: One base away lies a much larger clone, so this may be a sequencing read error. This chain uses TRBV7-6 with TRBJ2-5; D remains unclear. The CDR3 length is 14 residues. With 1 base removed from V and 5 bases from J, the gap between germline ends came to 11 bases. Germline CDR1 is SGHVS and CDR2 is FNYEAQ. CDR3 protein: CASSLEDVWETQYF. DNA for the CDR3: TGTGCCAGCAGCTTAGAGGACGTTTGGGAGACCCAGTACTTC.

Note on this clonotype: The junction and the germline gene differ at one end; a read error may be behind it. This chain joins TRBV20-1 and TRBJ2-7, with D possibly matching TRBD2 (5 bases). This CDR3 contains 14 residues. Per the germline V gene, CDR1 is DFQATT and CDR2 is SNEGSKA (reference sequence). DNA of the CDR3: TGCAGTGCTCGAGACCCCGGGGTCTCCTACGAGCAGTACTTC. This encodes CSARDPGVSYEQYF.

This clonotype was seen repeatedly, ten times or more. This chain uses TRBV2 with TRBJ1-2; a possible D gene is TRBD1 (5 bases). V lost 6 bases, J lost 5 bases, and 16 bases lay in between. The CDR3 has 14 amino acids. CDR1 is SNHLY and CDR2 is FYNNEI in the germline V gene. In DNA form, the CDR3 reads TGTGCCAGCAGGCAGAGGGGTAGTGGATATGGCTACACCTTC. It yields the protein CASRQRGSGYGYTF.

As regards this clonotype: A read error may explain this, as a much larger clone is one base away. J is TRBJ1-5 and V is TRBV29-1, with D perhaps TRBD1 (5 bases). Germline CDR1 SQVTM, CDR2 ANQGSEA. CDR3 size: 14 residues. The CDR3 here is CGVESGDAGQPQHF. In nucleotides, the CDR3 is TGCGGCGTTGAATCCGGGGACGCGGGCCAGCCCCAGCATTTT.

The V gene is TRBV2, the J gene TRBJ2-2, with TRBD2 matching 14 bases. The CDR3 contains 17 residues. The trim removed 6 bases at V and 2 bases at J, leaving 5 bases unmatched. Per the germline V gene, CDR1 is SNHLY and CDR2 is FYNNEI. CDR3 sequence reads: CASRGTSGSLNTGELFF. As DNA, the CDR3 is TGTGCCAGCAGGGGGACTAGCGGGAGCCTTAACACCGGGGAGCTGTTTTTT.

This clonotype has only a few counts. This may stem from a read error, because a much larger clone lies one nucleotide away. The chain couples TRBV24-1 to TRBJ2-2; D is possibly TRBD2 (6 bases). CDR3 length: 16 residues. Between the trimmed V and J ends, which lost 5 bases and 4 bases, there was a span of 16 bases. CDR1 is KGHDR and CDR2 is SFDVKD in the germline V gene. The CDR3 region has the DNA TGTGCCACCAGTGCCCTAGGCCGGGGGAGCACCGGGGAGCTGTTTTTT. This codes for CATSALGRGSTGELFF.

This clonotype was seen a few times. The J gene is TRBJ1-1, the V gene TRBV9; 11 bases are a match to TRBD1. With V trimmed by 4 bases and J by 5 bases, 4 bases remained unmatched. Germline CDR1 SGDLS, CDR2 YYNGEE. The CDR3 spans 14 residues. The CDR3 sequence is CASSKWDRGTEAFF. The CDR3, as DNA: TGTGCCAGCAGCAAATGGGACAGGGGGACTGAAGCTTTCTTT.